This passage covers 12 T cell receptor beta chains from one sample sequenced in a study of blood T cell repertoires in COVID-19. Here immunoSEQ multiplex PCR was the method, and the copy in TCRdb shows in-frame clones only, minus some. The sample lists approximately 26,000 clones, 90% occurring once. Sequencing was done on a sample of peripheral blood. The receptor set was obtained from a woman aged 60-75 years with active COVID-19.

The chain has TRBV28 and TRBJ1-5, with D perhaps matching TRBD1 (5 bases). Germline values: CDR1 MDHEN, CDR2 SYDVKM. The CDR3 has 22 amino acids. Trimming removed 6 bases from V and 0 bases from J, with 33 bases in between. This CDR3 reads CASRLLGFREGLRAASNQPQHF. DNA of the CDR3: TGTGCCAGCAGGCTCTTAGGGTTCAGGGAAGGCCTCCGTGCGGCTAGCAATCAGCCCCAGCATTTT.

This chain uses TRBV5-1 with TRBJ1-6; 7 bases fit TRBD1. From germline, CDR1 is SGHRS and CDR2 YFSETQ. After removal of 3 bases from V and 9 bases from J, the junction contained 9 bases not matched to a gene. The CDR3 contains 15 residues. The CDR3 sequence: CASSYLQGNGSPLHF. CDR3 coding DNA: TGCGCCAGCAGCTATCTACAGGGGAATGGTTCACCCCTCCACTTT.

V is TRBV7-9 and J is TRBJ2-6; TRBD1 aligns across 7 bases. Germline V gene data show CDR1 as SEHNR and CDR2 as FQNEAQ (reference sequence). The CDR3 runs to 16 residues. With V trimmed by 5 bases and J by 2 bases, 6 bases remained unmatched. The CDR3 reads CASSATGDPGANVLTF. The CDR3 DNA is TGTGCCAGCAGCGCCACAGGGGACCCTGGGGCCAACGTCCTGACTTTC.

Written as DNA, the CDR3 is TGTGCCAGCAGCGCGGGACTAGTGTCAGATACGCAGTATTTT. Its protein product is CASSAGLVSDTQYF. J is TRBJ2-3 and V is TRBV9; 8 positions agree with TRBD2. Germline-derived CDR1 and CDR2 are SGDLS and YYNGEE. This CDR3 is built from 14 residues. Unmatched junction bases numbered 4, after V lost 3 bases and J lost 4 bases.

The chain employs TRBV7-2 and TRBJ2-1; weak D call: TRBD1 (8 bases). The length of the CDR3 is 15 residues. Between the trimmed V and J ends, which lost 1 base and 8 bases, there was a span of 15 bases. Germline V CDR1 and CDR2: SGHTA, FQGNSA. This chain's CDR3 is CASSLDRGGLYEQFF. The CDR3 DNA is TGTGCCAGCAGCTTAGACAGGGGGGGTTTATATGAGCAGTTCTTC.

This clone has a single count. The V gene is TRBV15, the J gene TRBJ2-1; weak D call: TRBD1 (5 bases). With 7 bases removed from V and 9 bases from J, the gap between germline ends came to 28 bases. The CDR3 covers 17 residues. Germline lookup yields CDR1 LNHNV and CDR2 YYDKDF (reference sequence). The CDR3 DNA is TGTGCCACCACTTTAGGCCGTGGGGTCGGAAGGGGTGGTGAGCAGTTCTTC. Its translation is CATTLGRGVGRGGEQFF.

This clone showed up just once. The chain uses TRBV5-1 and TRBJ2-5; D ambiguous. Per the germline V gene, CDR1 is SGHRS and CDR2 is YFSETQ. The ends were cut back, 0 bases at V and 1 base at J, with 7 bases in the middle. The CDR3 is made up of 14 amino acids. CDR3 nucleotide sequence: TGCGCCAGCAGCTTGGTCTGGGCCCAAGAGACCCAGTACTTC. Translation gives CASSLVWAQETQYF.

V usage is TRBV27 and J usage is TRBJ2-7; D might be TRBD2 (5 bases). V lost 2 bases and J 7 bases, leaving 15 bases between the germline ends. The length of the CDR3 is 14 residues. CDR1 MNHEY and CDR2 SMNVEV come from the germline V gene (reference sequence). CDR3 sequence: CASSLKWEPGEQYF. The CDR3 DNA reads TGTGCCAGCAGTTTAAAATGGGAACCGGGAGAGCAGTACTTC.

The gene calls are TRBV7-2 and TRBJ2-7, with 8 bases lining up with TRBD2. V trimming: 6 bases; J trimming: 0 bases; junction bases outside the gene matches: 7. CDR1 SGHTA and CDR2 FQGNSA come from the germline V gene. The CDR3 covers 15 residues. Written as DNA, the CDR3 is TGTGCCAGCAGATCACTAGCGGTGAGCTCCTACGAGCAGTACTTC. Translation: CASRSLAVSSYEQYF.

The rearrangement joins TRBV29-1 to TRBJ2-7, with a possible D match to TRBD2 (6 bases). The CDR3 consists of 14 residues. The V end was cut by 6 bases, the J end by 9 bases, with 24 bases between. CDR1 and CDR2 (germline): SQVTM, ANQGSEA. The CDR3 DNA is TGCAGCGTCGGGGGAGAAAAGGGCTCTACGCGGCAGTACTTC. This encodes CSVGGEKGSTRQYF.

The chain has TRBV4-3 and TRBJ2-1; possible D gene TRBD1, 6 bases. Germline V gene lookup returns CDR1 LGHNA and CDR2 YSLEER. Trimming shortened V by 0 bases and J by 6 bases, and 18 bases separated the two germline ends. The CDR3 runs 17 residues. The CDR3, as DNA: TGCGCCAGCAGCCAAGATAGGGGGAATGGCCTGTTCAATGAGCAGTTCTTC. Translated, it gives CASSQDRGNGLFNEQFF.

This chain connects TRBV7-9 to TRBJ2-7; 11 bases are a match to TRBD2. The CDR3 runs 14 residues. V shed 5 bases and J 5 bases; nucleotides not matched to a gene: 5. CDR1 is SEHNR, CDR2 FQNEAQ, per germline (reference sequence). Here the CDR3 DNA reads TGTGCCAGCAGCACCTCTAGCGGGAGGAACGAGCAGTACTTC. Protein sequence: CASSTSSGRNEQYF.